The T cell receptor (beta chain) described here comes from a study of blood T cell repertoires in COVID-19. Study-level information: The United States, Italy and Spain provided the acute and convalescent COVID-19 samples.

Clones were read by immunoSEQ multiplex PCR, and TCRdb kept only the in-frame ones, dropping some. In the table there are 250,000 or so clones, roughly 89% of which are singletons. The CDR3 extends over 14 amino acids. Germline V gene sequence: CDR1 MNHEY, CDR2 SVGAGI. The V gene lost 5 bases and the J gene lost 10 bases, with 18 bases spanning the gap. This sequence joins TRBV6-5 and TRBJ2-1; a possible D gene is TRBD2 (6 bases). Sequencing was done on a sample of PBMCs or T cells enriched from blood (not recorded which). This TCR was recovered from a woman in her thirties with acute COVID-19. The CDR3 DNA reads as TGTGCCAGCAGTATATACGGGAGTAGGGGCGAGCAGTTCTTC. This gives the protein CASSIYGSRGEQFF.